This TCR beta chain was sequenced in a study of blood T cell repertoires in COVID-19. Per the study methods: Amplification of reference gene primers provided the estimated nucleated cell counts. Measured with immunoSEQ multiplex PCR; TCRdb has only the in-frame clones, and not every one. V, J and clone size are taken as reported in that table, and D and trimming were inferred from the DNA itself. Counted here are more than 95,000 clones, approximately 80% occurring once; the ten biggest clones make up less than 9%. The material sequenced was peripheral blood. The source of this sequence is a man between 65 and 85 years old with active or convalescent COVID-19.

The CDR3 bases are TGCGCCAGCAGCGGCGGGGGGCCTGTGGCGGAGCAGTACTTC. Encoded protein: CASSGGGPVAEQYF. The chain has TRBV5-1 and TRBJ2-7, with 8 bases lining up with TRBD2. The germline V gene encodes CDR1 SGHRS and CDR2 YFSETQ. J was trimmed by 7 bases and V by 4 bases; bases with no gene match: 10. The CDR3 loop spans 14 amino acids.